The 18 T cell receptor beta chains in this list originate from one sample, sequenced in a study of Graves' ophthalmopathy and Graves' hyperthyroidism. RNA transcripts provided the template for amplifying TCR beta CDR3 regions. The workflow started with a first-round RT-PCR run with HTBI primers and then moved on to a second-round multiplex PCR. TCRdb recomputed calls from the multiplex PCR reads with MiXCR, one row per CDR3 protein. The sample lists over a million distinct CDR3 sequences; roughly 35% were seen once. Material for sequencing was peripheral blood or thyroid tissue (not recorded which). All receptors come from an adult man with Graves' hyperthyroidism.

The rearrangement uses TRBV4-3 and TRBJ2-7; D remains unclear. CDR1 and CDR2 from the germline V gene are LGHNA and YSLEER. The CDR3 has 13 residues. The V end lost 1 base, the J end lost 5 bases, and 9 bases lay between the germline ends. CDR3 DNA: TGCGCCAGCAGCCAAGTCCTCGATAACGAGCAGTACTTC. As protein: CASSQVLDNEQYF.

The rearrangement joins TRBV7-2 to TRBJ2-7, with 11 positions matching TRBD1. The CDR3 is made up of 17 amino acids. V lost 4 bases, J lost 2 bases, and 10 bases stayed unmatched. Germline CDR1 and CDR2: SGHTA and FQGNSA. Here the CDR3 reads CASSSGQGADLTYEQYF. Written as DNA, the CDR3 is TGTGCCAGCAGCTCCGGACAGGGGGCAGACTTAACCTACGAGCAGTACTTC.

Note on this clonotype: Just one base apart from a much larger clone, this may be a read error. The chain couples TRBV20-1 to TRBJ2-5; D gene ambiguous. Germline V gives CDR1 DFQATT, CDR2 SNEGSKA (reference sequence). Between the trimmed V and J ends, which lost 7 bases and 6 bases, there was a span of 9 bases. This CDR3 comprises 10 residues. This CDR3 reads CSVGWKTQYF. CDR3 nucleotide sequence: TGCAGTGTGGGCTGGAAGACCCAGTACTTC.

The rearrangement links TRBV28 to TRBJ1-3; D is undetermined. The CDR3 spans 15 residues. Germline lookup yields CDR1 MDHEN and CDR2 SYDVKM. Deletions cut 6 bases from V and 1 base from J, with 13 bases between. CDR3 nucleotides: TGTGCCAGCAGGCACCGAGTGGATTCTGGAAACACCATATATTTT. This encodes CASRHRVDSGNTIYF.

Only a few counts were recorded for this clonotype. This sequence joins TRBV7-9 and TRBJ1-5, with a tentative D call TRBD1 (5 bases). The CDR3 runs 16 residues. Trimming shortened V by 5 bases and J by 11 bases, and 25 bases separated the two germline ends. Germline assignment: CDR1 SEHNR and CDR2 FQNEAQ (reference sequence). The CDR3 reads CASSDPGRGDQETQHF. For the CDR3, the DNA is TGTGCCAGCAGCGATCCGGGACGGGGAGACCAAGAGACCCAGCATTTT.

The V call is TRBV9, the J call TRBJ2-5; 7 nucleotides match TRBD2. The germline gives CDR1 SGDLS, CDR2 YYNGEE. The ends lost 0 bases at V and 5 bases at J; junction bases unmatched: 10. The CDR3 covers 16 residues. For the CDR3, the DNA is TGTGCCAGCAGCGTAGACGGACTAGACGGGGAGGAGACCCAGTACTTC. Amino acids: CASSVDGLDGEETQYF.

This clonotype was detected many times. The rearrangement links TRBV29-1 to TRBJ2-3; the D gene is possibly TRBD2 (6 bases). This CDR3 comprises 13 residues. Trimming pared 2 bases from V and 0 bases from J, leaving 6 bases between. Germline CDR1 is SQVTM and CDR2 is ANQGSEA. The CDR3 nucleotides read TGCAGCGTTGAACGGGGGAGCACAGATACGCAGTATTTT. Translation: CSVERGSTDTQYF.

V gene TRBV28 combines with J gene TRBJ1-5; D call uncertain. With 7 bases removed from V and 4 bases from J, the gap between germline ends came to 14 bases. The CDR3 consists of 14 residues. Germline CDR1 and CDR2: MDHEN and SYDVKM. CDR3 bases: TGTGCCAGCACCAGACCCTCCAGAAATCAGCCCCAGCATTTT. This sequence encodes CASTRPSRNQPQHF.

This clonotype was seen at least ten times. The V and J genes are TRBV2 and TRBJ2-7; TRBD1 matches 9 bases. Looked up from germline, CDR1 is SNHLY and CDR2 is FYNNEI. V was pared by 4 bases and J by 5 bases, with 6 bases of the junction left unmatched. There are 14 residues in the CDR3. The chain's CDR3 is CASSGGQGTDEQYF. CDR3 coding DNA: TGTGCCAGCAGTGGGGGACAGGGAACCGACGAGCAGTACTTC. Full variable domain (missing parts from reference TRBV2 and TRBJ2-7): EPEVTQTPSHQVTQMGQEVILRCVPISNHLYFYWYRQILGQKVEFLVSFYNNEISEKSEIFDDQFSVERPDGSNFTLKIRSTKLEDSAMYFCASSGGQGTDEQYFGPGTRLTVT.

This clonotype was seen more than once but under ten times. V is TRBV5-5 and J is TRBJ1-1, with TRBD1 identical over 8 bases. This CDR3 is built from 17 residues. Germline loops: CDR1 SGHKS, CDR2 YYEKEE (reference sequence). V shed 0 bases and J 1 base; nucleotides not matched to a gene: 8. The CDR3 sequence: CASSLGFPDRANTEAFF. CDR3 nucleotide sequence: TGTGCCAGCAGCTTGGGTTTTCCGGACAGGGCGAACACTGAAGCTTTCTTT.

Ten or more counts support this clonotype. The chain carries TRBV25-1 and TRBJ1-2, with a possible D match to TRBD1 (5 bases). Per germline, CDR1 MGHDK and CDR2 SYGVNS. The CDR3 is 15 residues long. The V gene lost 2 bases and the J gene lost 3 bases, with 13 bases spanning the gap. The CDR3 DNA follows: TGTGCCAGCAGTGAAGGCGGCAGGGCCCACTATGGCTACACCTTC. It encodes CASSEGGRAHYGYTF.

As DNA, the CDR3 is TGTGCCAGCAGCTCTCAGCGGGGGGAGTCGGAGACCCAGTACTTC. It translates to CASSSQRGESETQYF. The chain combines TRBV7-2 with TRBJ2-5, with 9 bases lining up with TRBD2. The CDR3 covers 15 residues. Germline lookup yields CDR1 SGHTA and CDR2 FQGNSA. V dropped 4 bases and J dropped 5; count of bases not matched to a gene: 8.

This clonotype occurred a few times. This rearrangement joins TRBV9 to TRBJ2-2; TRBD2 agrees at 8 bases. The trim removed 4 bases at V and 5 bases at J, leaving 10 bases unmatched. The CDR3 has 16 residues. Germline V gene lookup returns CDR1 SGDLS and CDR2 YYNGEE. The CDR3 coding sequence is TGTGCCAGCAGCATTTCGAGCGGGAGTTGGACCGGGGAGCTGTTTTTT. This codes for CASSISSGSWTGELFF.

The chain couples TRBV28 to TRBJ1-2, with D possibly being TRBD1 (5 bases). V was clipped by 5 bases and J by 10 bases, with 17 bases between them. Germline CDR1 is MDHEN and CDR2 is SYDVKM. The CDR3 totals 13 residues. The CDR3 DNA reads TGTGCCAGCAGTCCCTCGGGACGGGACGACTACACCTTC. Translating it yields CASSPSGRDDYTF.

This clonotype was seen a handful of times. The rearrangement links TRBV24-1 to TRBJ1-1; D perhaps matches TRBD1 (6 bases). V shed 7 bases and J shed 2 bases, with 16 bases lying between them. Looked up from germline, CDR1 is KGHDR and CDR2 is SFDVKD. This CDR3 region has 15 residues. CDR3 amino acids: CATRGRGAGNTEAFF. The CDR3 DNA reads as TGTGCCACCAGGGGTAGGGGGGCTGGAAACACTGAAGCTTTCTTT.

The CDR3 region has the DNA TGTGCTAGTGGTTTCAGGGACGAATCCTACGAGCAGTACTTC. It translates to CASGFRDESYEQYF. V and J are TRBV12-5 and TRBJ2-7, with D tentatively TRBD1 or TRBD2 (5 bases each). The CDR3 runs to 14 residues. Trimming removed 3 bases from V and 1 base from J, with 10 bases in between. Germline V gives CDR1 LGHNT, CDR2 FRNRAP.

This clonotype was counted ten times or more. The rearrangement joins TRBV20-1 to TRBJ1-2; TRBD1 matches 8 bases. CDR1 is DFQATT and CDR2 is SNEGSKA in the germline V gene (reference sequence). The V gene end was trimmed by 3 bases and the J gene end by 3 bases; junction bases not matched to a gene: 15. The CDR3 contains 17 residues. The CDR3 DNA reads as TGCAGTGCTAGGGGCCCCGGGACAGGCGGAGGGGACTATGGCTACACCTTC. Protein: CSARGPGTGGGDYGYTF.

CDR3 in amino acids: CASSFTPTYSNQPQHF. In DNA, the CDR3 is TGTGCCAGCAGTTTTACACCTACGTATAGCAATCAGCCCCAGCATTTT. This chain joins TRBV5-6 and TRBJ1-5; D not resolved. This CDR3 comprises 16 residues. CDR1 and CDR2 (germline): SGHDT, YYEEEE. V was shortened by 5 bases and J by 0 bases, with 15 bases between the two germline ends.